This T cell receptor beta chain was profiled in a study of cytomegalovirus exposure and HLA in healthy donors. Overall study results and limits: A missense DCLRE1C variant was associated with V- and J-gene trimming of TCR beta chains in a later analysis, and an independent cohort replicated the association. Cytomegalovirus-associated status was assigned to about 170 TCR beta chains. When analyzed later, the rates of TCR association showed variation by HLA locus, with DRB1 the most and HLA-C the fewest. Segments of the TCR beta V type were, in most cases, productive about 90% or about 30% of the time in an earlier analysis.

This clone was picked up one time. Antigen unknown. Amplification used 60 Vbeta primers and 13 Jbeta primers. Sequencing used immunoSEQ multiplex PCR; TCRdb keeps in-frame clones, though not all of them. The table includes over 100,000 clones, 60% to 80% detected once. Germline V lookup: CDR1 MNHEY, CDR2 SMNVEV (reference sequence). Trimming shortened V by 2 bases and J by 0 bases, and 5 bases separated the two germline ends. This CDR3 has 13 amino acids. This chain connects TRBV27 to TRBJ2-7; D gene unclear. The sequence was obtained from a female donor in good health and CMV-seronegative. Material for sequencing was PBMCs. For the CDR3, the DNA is TGTGCCAGCAGTTTAGACTTCTCCTACGAGCAGTACTTC. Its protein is CASSLDFSYEQYF.